This T cell receptor beta chain was captured in a study of beta chain features in type 1 diabetes. The isolated RNA, all of it, was reverse transcribed, so expressed TCRB transcripts were what got sequenced. The table came from immunoSEQ multiplex PCR; TCRdb's copy has only in-frame clones and leaves some out. This table has hundreds of thousands of clones, more than 13% appearing once. A note on this clone: Its antigen is not identified.

The J segment lost 1 base and the V segment lost 8 bases, leaving 5 bases of the junction unmatched. The CDR3 runs 15 residues. Looked up from germline, CDR1 is MGHDK and CDR2 is SYGVNS. General observations from the study: Among all four CD4+ subsets, Type 1 diabetes patients had TCRB CDR3s that were moderately but significantly shorter.

The chain has TRBV25-1 and TRBJ2-2; 9 nucleotides line up with TRBD2. This TCR came from a man aged 18 to 35 with type 1 diabetes. The sequenced material came from naive CD4+ T cells from blood. The CDR3 sequence: CASSREGRNTGELFF. CDR3 DNA: TGTGCCAGCTCGCGGGAGGGCCGGAACACCGGGGAGCTGTTTTTT. Full variable domain (outside the CDR3, taken from reference TRBV25-1 and TRBJ2-2): EADIYQTPRYLVIGTGKKITLECSQTMGHDKMYWYQQDPGMELHLIHYSYGVNSTEKGDLSSESTVSRIRTEHFPLTLESARPSHTSQYLCASSREGRNTGELFFGEGSRLTVL.